The 3 T cell receptor beta chains listed next were all sequenced from one sample in a study of a mutant IDH1 vaccine in newly diagnosed glioma. The sample's time point: week 47, end of study. Each dose delivered 300 ug of mutant IDH1 20-mer peptide subcutaneously with imiquimod. For these TCRs, the target antigens are not known. Libraries were prepared by immunoSEQ multiplex PCR; TCRdb keeps only in-frame clonotypes and omits some of them. The table has just over 60,000 clones, around 86% seen once. Sequenced here: PBMCs, sampled from a glioma patient whose treatment included an IDH1 peptide vaccine. These receptors were taken from a man in his thirties or forties with glioma.

The chain employs TRBV11-2 and TRBJ1-5, with a weak D call TRBD1 (6 bases). The V gene's germline CDR1 is SGHAT and CDR2 FQNNGV. V lost 6 bases, J lost 1 base, and 7 bases lay in between. The CDR3 has 13 amino acids. CDR3: CASRQGSNQPQHF. The CDR3 DNA follows: TGTGCCAGCAGACAGGGAAGCAATCAGCCCCAGCATTTT.

The V and J genes are TRBV5-6 and TRBJ2-7; maybe TRBD2 (5 bases). This CDR3 spans 14 amino acids. Germline V CDR1 and CDR2: SGHDT, YYEEEE. V lost 0 bases to trimming and J lost 3 bases, with 10 bases between them. The CDR3 spells CASSLVEVHYEQYF. The CDR3 DNA sequence: TGTGCCAGCAGCTTGGTGGAGGTTCACTACGAGCAGTACTTC.

The gene calls are TRBV27 and TRBJ1-2, with 10 bases identical to TRBD1. The CDR3 covers 16 residues. Germline CDR1 is MNHEY and CDR2 is SMNVEV (reference sequence). Losses at the gene ends were 5 bases for V and 3 bases for J; bases not matched to a gene: 9. CDR3 sequence (DNA): TGTGCCAGCAGTCCGACGACAGGGGGCGCACACTATGGCTACACCTTC. This translates into CASSPTTGGAHYGYTF.